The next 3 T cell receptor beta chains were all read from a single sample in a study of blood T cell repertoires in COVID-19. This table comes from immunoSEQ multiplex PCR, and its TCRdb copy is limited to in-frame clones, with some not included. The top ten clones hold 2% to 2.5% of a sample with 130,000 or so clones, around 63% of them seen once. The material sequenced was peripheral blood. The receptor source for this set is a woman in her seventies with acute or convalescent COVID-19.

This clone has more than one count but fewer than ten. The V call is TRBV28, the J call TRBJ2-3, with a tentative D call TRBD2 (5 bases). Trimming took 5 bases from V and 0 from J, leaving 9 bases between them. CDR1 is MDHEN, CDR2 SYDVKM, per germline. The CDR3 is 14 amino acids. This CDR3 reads CASSRRTSTDTQYF. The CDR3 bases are TGTGCCAGCAGTCGTCGGACTAGCACAGATACGCAGTATTTT.

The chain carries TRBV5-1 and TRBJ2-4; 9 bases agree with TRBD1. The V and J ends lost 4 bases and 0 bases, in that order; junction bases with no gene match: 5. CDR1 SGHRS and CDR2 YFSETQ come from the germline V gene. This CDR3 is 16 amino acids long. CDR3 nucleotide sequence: TGCGCCAGCAGCATCGGACAGGGGCTAGCCAAAAACATTCAGTACTTC. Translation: CASSIGQGLAKNIQYF.

The CDR3 loop is CASSVDDTSGGEEQFF. The CDR3 region has the DNA TGTGCCAGCAGCGTAGATGATACTAGCGGGGGGGAGGAGCAGTTCTTC. The chain carries TRBV9 and TRBJ2-1; the match to TRBD2 covers 13 bases. The CDR3 spans 16 residues. Germline CDR1 is SGDLS and CDR2 is YYNGEE. Trimming cost V 0 bases and J 10 bases; bases outside gene matches: 7.